This T cell receptor delta chain was obtained from a study of gamma-delta T cells after stem cell transplantation. The CDR3 is 16 amino acids. Per germline, CDR1 GEAIGNYY and CDR2 EKD. V lost 3 bases and J lost 1; bases outside the gene matches: 10. TCRdb reapplied CATT to the RT-PCR reads. The sample holds 950 to 1,200 delta-chain clones, 9.5% to 15% seen once. The rearrangement links TRDV2 to TRDJ1; 7 nucleotides agree with TRDD3. Because TCRdb records no J gene, it was assigned here through a match of the DNA to germline. Input material: gamma-delta T cells. This receptor was obtained from a human donor. It is not recorded whose cells these are; they may come from a transplant donor. The CDR3 sequence: CACDHRRGDSTDKLIF. The CDR3 DNA is TGTGCCTGTGACCATCGACGGGGGGATTCCACCGATAAACTCATCTTT.